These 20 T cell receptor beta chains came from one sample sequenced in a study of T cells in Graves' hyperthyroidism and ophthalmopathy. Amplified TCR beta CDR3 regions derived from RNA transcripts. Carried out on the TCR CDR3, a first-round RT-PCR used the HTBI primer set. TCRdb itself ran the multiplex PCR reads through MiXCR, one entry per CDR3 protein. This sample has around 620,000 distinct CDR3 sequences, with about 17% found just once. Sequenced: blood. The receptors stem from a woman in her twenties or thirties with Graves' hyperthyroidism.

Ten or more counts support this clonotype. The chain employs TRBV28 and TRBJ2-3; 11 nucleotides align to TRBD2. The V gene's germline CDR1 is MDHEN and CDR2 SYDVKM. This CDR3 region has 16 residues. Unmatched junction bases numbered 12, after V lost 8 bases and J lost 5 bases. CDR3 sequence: CASGELSGRAVDTQYF. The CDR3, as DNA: TGTGCCAGCGGTGAACTTAGCGGGAGGGCCGTAGATACGCAGTATTTT.

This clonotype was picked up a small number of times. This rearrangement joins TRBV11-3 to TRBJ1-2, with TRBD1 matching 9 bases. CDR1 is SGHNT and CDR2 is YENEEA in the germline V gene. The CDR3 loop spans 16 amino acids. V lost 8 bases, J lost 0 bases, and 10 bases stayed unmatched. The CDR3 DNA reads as TGTGCCAGCCCCTTGGGACAGGGCTTCGCTAACTATGGCTACACCTTC. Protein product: CASPLGQGFANYGYTF.

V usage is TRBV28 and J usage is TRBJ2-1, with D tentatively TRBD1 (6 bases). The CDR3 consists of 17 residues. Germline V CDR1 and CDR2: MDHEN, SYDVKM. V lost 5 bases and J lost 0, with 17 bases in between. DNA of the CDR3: TGTGCCAGCAGTCCCTCAGGGGATGTAAGCTCCTACAATGAGCAGTTCTTC. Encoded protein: CASSPSGDVSSYNEQFF.

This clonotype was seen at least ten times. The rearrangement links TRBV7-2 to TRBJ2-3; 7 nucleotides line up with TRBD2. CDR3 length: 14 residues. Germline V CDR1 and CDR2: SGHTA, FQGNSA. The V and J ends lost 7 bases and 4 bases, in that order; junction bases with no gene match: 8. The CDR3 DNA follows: TGTGCCAGCACTTTCGGGCGGGAGTCAGATACGCAGTATTTT. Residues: CASTFGRESDTQYF.

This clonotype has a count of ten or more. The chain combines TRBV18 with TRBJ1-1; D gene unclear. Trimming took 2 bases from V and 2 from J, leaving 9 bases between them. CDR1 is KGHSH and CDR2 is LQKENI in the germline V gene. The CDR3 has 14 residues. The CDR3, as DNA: TGTGCCAGCTCACCAATGGGATCCAACACTGAAGCTTTCTTT. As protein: CASSPMGSNTEAFF.

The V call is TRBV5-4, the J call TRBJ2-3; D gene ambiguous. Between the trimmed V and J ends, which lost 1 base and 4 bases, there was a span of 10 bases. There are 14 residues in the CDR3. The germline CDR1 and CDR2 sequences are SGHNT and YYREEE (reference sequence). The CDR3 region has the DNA TGTGCCAGCAGCTTGTCGGCCTCCGCAGATACGCAGTATTTT. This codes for CASSLSASADTQYF.

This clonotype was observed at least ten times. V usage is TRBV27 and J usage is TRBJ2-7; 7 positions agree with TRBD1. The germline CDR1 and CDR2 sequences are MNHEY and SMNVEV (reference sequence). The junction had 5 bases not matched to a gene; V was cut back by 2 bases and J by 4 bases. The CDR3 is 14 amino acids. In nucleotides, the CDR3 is TGTGCCAGCAGTTTAGGTGGACAGGATTACGAGCAGTACTTC. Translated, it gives CASSLGGQDYEQYF.

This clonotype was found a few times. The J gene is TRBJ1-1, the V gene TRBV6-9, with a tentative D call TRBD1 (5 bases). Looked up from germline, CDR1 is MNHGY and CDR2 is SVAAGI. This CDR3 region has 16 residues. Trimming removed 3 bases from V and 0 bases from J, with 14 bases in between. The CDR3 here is CASSYRPTDMNTEAFF. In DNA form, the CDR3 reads TGTGCCAGCAGTTACCGACCGACAGACATGAACACTGAAGCTTTCTTT.

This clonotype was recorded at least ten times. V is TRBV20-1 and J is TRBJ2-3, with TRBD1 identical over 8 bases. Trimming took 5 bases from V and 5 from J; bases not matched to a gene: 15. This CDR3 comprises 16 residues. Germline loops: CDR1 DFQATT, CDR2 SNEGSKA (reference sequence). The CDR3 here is CSAVGQGAFLGDTQYF. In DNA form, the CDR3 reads TGCAGTGCTGTTGGCCAGGGGGCGTTTTTAGGAGATACGCAGTATTTT.

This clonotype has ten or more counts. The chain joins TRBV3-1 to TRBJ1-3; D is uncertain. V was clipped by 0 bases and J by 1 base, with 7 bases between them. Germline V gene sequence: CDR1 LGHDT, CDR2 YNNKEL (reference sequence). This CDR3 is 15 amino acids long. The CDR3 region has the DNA TGTGCCAGCAGCCAAGATGAAGGGTCTGGAAACACCATATATTTT. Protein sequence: CASSQDEGSGNTIYF.

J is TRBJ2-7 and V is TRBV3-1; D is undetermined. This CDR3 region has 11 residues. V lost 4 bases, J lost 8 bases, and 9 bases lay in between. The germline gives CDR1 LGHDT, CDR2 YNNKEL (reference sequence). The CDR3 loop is CASSLEAKQYF. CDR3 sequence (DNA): TGTGCCAGCAGCCTCGAAGCCAAGCAGTACTTC.

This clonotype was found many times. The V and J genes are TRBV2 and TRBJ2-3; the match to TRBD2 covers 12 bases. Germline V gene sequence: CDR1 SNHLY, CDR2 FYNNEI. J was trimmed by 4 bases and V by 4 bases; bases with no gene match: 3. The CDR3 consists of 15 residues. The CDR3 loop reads CASSVRLAGADTQYF. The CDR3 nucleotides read TGTGCCAGCAGTGTCCGACTAGCGGGGGCAGATACGCAGTATTTT.

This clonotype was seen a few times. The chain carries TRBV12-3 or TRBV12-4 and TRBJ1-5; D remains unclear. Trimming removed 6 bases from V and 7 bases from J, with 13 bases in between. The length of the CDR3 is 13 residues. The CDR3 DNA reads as TGTGCCAGCAGACGGACCGATGGGCAGCCCCAGCATTTT. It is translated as CASRRTDGQPQHF.

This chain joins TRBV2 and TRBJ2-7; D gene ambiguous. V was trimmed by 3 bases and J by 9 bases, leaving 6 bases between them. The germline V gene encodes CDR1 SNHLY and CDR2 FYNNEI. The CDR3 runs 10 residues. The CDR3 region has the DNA TGTGCCAGCAGTGATGGCAGGCAGTACTTC. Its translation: CASSDGRQYF.

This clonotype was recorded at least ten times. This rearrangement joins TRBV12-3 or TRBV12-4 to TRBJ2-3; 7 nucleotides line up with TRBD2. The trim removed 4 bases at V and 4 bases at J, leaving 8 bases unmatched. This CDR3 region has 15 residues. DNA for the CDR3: TGTGCCAGCAGTTCCGGACTAGGTCGTCCAGATACGCAGTATTTT. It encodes CASSSGLGRPDTQYF.

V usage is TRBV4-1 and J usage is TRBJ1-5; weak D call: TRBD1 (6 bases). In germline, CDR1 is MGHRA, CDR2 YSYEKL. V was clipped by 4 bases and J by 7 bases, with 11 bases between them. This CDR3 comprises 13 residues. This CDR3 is CASSLSRGQPQHF. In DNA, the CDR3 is TGCGCCAGCAGCCTTTCGAGGGGGCAGCCCCAGCATTTT.

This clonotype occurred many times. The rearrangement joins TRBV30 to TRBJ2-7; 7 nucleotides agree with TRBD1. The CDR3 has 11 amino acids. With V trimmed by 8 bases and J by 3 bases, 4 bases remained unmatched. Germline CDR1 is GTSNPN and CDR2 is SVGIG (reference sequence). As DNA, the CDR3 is TGTGCCATACAGGGGTTCTACGAGCAGTACTTC. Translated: CAIQGFYEQYF. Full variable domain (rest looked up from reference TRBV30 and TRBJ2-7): SQTIHQWPATLVQPVGSPLSLECTVEGTSNPNLYWYRQAAGRGLQLLFYSVGIGQISSEVPQNLSASRPQDRQFILSSKKLLLSDSGFYLCAIQGFYEQYFGPGTRLTVT.

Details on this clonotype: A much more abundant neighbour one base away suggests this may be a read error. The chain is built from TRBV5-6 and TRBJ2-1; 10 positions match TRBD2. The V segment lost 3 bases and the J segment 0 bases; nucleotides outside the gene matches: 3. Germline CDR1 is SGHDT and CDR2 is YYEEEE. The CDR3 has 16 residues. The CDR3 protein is CASSSSSGGSYNEQFF. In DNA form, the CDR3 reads TGTGCCAGCAGCTCCTCTAGCGGGGGCTCCTACAATGAGCAGTTCTTC.

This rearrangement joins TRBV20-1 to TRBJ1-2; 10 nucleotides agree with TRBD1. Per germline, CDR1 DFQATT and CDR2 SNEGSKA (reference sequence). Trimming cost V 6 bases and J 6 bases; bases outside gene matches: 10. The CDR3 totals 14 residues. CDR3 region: CSAQGIGTGDGYTF. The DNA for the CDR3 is TGCAGTGCCCAGGGGATAGGGACAGGGGATGGCTACACCTTC.

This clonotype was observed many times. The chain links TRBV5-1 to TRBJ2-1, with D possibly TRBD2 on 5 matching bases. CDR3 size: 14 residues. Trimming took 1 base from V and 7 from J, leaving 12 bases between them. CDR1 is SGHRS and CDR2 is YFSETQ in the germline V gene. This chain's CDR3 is CASSLLGSWNEQFF. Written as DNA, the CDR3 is TGCGCCAGCAGCTTGCTTGGGAGCTGGAATGAGCAGTTCTTC.